One sample yielded the 22 T cell receptor beta chains listed below, sequenced in a study of blood T cells in healthy people across ages. Primers used in a second PCR of about 6 to 11 cycles were a sample-barcoded 5' primer and a J-beta primer mix. TCRdb reprocessed the 5' RACE reads via MiXCR and lists one record per CDR3 protein. The table includes 1.5 million to 2 million distinct CDR3 sequences, about 35% detected once. The sequencing sample was made of blood. The receptors stem from a woman in her 30s in good health.

This clonotype was detected once. The CDR3 protein is CASSPDWGYNEQFF. The CDR3 bases are TGCGCCAGCAGCCCAGATTGGGGATACAATGAGCAGTTCTTC. The V gene is TRBV5-1, the J gene TRBJ2-1, with D hard to call. V was pared by 4 bases and J by 4 bases, with 12 bases between. This CDR3 spans 14 amino acids. Germline V CDR1 and CDR2: SGHRS, YFSETQ.

At least ten counts were recorded for this clonotype. The chain recombines TRBV27 with TRBJ2-7; 8 nucleotides line up with TRBD1. In germline, CDR1 is MNHEY, CDR2 SMNVEV (reference sequence). The trim removed 2 bases at V and 7 bases at J, leaving 10 bases unmatched. This CDR3 is built from 15 residues. This chain's CDR3 is CASSLTQGAWEEQYF. CDR3 nucleotide sequence: TGTGCCAGCAGTTTAACGCAGGGGGCCTGGGAGGAGCAGTACTTC.

This clonotype was seen only a few times. The genes are TRBV4-2 and TRBJ1-5, with D possibly being TRBD1 (6 bases). The V and J ends lost 0 bases and 7 bases respectively, with 19 bases between them. There are 17 residues in the CDR3. CDR1 and CDR2 from the germline V gene are LGHNA and YNFKEQ. CDR3 region: CASSQERQGIEEQPQHF. The CDR3 DNA is TGTGCCAGCAGCCAAGAGCGCCAGGGGATCGAGGAACAGCCCCAGCATTTT.

As DNA, the CDR3 is TGTGCCAGCAGTTTTGGAGGGACCCGCACAGATACGCAGTATTTT. Protein: CASSFGGTRTDTQYF. This chain joins TRBV12-3 or TRBV12-4 and TRBJ2-3, with D possibly TRBD2 on 6 matching bases. Trimming removed 3 bases from V and 1 base from J, with 11 bases in between. The CDR3 has 15 residues.

The chain carries TRBV4-1 and TRBJ1-2, with no clear D. Per germline, CDR1 MGHRA and CDR2 YSYEKL. The CDR3 is 14 residues long. Trimming stripped 1 base from V and 6 bases from J, with 12 bases between. Here the CDR3 DNA reads TGCGCCAGCAGCCAAGTGCTGGGAGGGAATGGCTACACCTTC. Protein product: CASSQVLGGNGYTF.

This clonotype was observed a handful of times. The chain links TRBV11-2 to TRBJ2-1, with TRBD2 matching over 10 bases. V was clipped by 1 base and J by 7 bases; unmatched bases: 7. The germline CDR1 and CDR2 sequences are SGHAT and FQNNGV. CDR3 size: 16 residues. The CDR3 reads CASSLVSASGRNEQFF. The CDR3 DNA follows: TGTGCCAGCAGCTTAGTGTCGGCTAGCGGGAGAAATGAGCAGTTCTTC.

This clonotype appeared a few times. V usage is TRBV5-1 and J usage is TRBJ2-7; D is undetermined. Germline CDR1 is SGHRS and CDR2 is YFSETQ. Trimming took off 4 bases at V and 2 bases at J, with 10 bases between the two ends. CDR3 length equals 13 residues. This chain's CDR3 is CASSTDATYEQYF. DNA for the CDR3: TGCGCCAGCAGCACCGACGCAACCTACGAGCAGTACTTC.

This clonotype was detected only a few times. The chain has TRBV7-2 and TRBJ1-5; D is ambiguous. This CDR3 region has 15 residues. The ends were cut back, 0 bases at V and 2 bases at J, with 8 bases in the middle. The germline V gene encodes CDR1 SGHTA and CDR2 FQGNSA. The CDR3 region is CASSLALAGNQPQHF. For the CDR3, the DNA is TGTGCCAGCAGCTTAGCCCTGGCTGGCAATCAGCCCCAGCATTTT.

The chain joins TRBV6-5 to TRBJ1-6; no reliable D call. This CDR3 spans 15 amino acids. V gave up 5 bases and J gave up 4 bases, with 12 bases separating them. In germline, CDR1 is MNHEY, CDR2 SVGAGI. The CDR3 loop is CASSPAASYNSPLHF. CDR3 sequence (DNA): TGTGCCAGCAGTCCCGCAGCTTCGTATAATTCACCCCTCCACTTT.

In its sample, this clonotype was seen many times. The chain combines TRBV29-1 with TRBJ2-7; 11 bases align to TRBD1. The V and J ends lost 5 bases and 0 bases, in that order; junction bases with no gene match: 3. The CDR3 loop spans 14 amino acids. Germline CDR1 reads SQVTM; CDR2 reads ANQGSEA. The CDR3 spells CSVHGTGGSYEQYF. The CDR3, as DNA: TGCAGCGTTCATGGGACAGGGGGCTCCTACGAGCAGTACTTC.

The rearrangement joins TRBV7-2 to TRBJ2-3, with D possibly TRBD1 on 5 matching bases. Trimming stripped 4 bases from V and 3 bases from J, with 17 bases between. CDR3 size: 16 residues. CDR1 and CDR2 from the germline V gene are SGHTA and FQGNSA. CDR3 bases: TGTGCCAGCAGCTCCCTAACAGGAATAGGGACAGATACGCAGTATTTT. Encoded protein: CASSSLTGIGTDTQYF.

This clonotype was observed once. V and J are TRBV5-1 and TRBJ2-1, with 10 bases that match TRBD2. The CDR3 is 15 residues long. Germline V gene lookup returns CDR1 SGHRS and CDR2 YFSETQ. With 8 bases clipped from V and 8 bases from J, the junction kept 13 bases outside the gene matches. The CDR3 coding sequence is TGCGCCAGTAGAGCCTTTAGCGGGGGGACGGATGAGCAGTTCTTC. Protein sequence: CASRAFSGGTDEQFF.

This clonotype was found a few times. The chain combines TRBV7-9 with TRBJ1-2, with D possibly TRBD1 on 5 matching bases. The CDR3 is 12 amino acids. V lost 6 bases and J 8 bases, leaving 13 bases between the germline ends. CDR1 and CDR2 from the germline V gene are SEHNR and FQNEAQ (reference sequence). CDR3 nucleotides: TGTGCCAGCAGAGGGGATGCCGCGGGCTACACCTTC. It translates to CASRGDAAGYTF.

This chain uses TRBV20-1 with TRBJ1-2, with D hard to call. V was cut by 3 bases and J by 6 bases, with 8 bases left in between. The CDR3 covers 11 residues. Germline V gives CDR1 DFQATT, CDR2 SNEGSKA (reference sequence). The DNA of the CDR3 is TGCAGTGCTAGGAAGACGGATGGCTACACCTTC. It translates to CSARKTDGYTF.

The chain carries TRBV5-1 and TRBJ2-7; the D gene is possibly TRBD2 (7 bases). The ends were cut back, 1 base at V and 0 bases at J, with 17 bases in the middle. Germline CDR1 SGHRS, CDR2 YFSETQ. This CDR3 is 17 amino acids long. CDR3 amino acids: CASSLRGGILSSYEQYF. DNA of the CDR3: TGCGCCAGCAGCTTGAGGGGGGGGATACTATCCTCCTACGAGCAGTACTTC.

This clonotype was observed many times. This rearrangement joins TRBV15 to TRBJ2-1; D may be TRBD2 (6 bases). CDR3 length equals 19 residues. V dropped 0 bases and J dropped 0 bases, with 18 bases sitting between them. Germline lookup yields CDR1 LNHNV and CDR2 YYDKDF (reference sequence). CDR3 region: CATSRDPPGAPSSYNEQFF. The CDR3, as DNA: TGTGCCACCAGCAGAGATCCCCCGGGAGCCCCGAGCTCCTACAATGAGCAGTTCTTC.

The rearrangement joins TRBV6-5 to TRBJ2-4, with TRBD2 matching over 7 bases. The J call may be wrong; the DNA end is better matched by TRBJ2-7. Germline V gene sequence: CDR1 MNHEY, CDR2 SVGAGI. This CDR3 has 16 amino acids. The CDR3 DNA sequence: TGTGCCAGCAGTTACTCGAGGAAGCGGGGACCCTACGAGCAGTACTTC. Protein product: CASSYSRKRGPYEQYF.

The J gene is TRBJ1-5, the V gene TRBV20-1, with 12 bases lining up with TRBD1. V shed 1 base and J 5 bases; nucleotides not matched to a gene: 9. The CDR3 spans 17 residues. From germline, CDR1 is DFQATT and CDR2 SNEGSKA (reference sequence). CDR3 bases: TGCAGTGCTAGAGGCCCACCGGGACAGGGGGCGGATCAGCCCCAGCATTTT. This sequence encodes CSARGPPGQGADQPQHF.

This clonotype was seen only a few times. This chain uses TRBV7-3 with TRBJ2-3; 10 bases line up with TRBD1. CDR1 and CDR2 (germline): SGHTA, FQGTGA. The CDR3 extends over 15 amino acids. V trimming: 2 bases; J trimming: 5 bases; junction bases outside the gene matches: 4. CDR3 sequence (DNA): TGTGCCAGCAGCTTAGAGGGGGACAGGGGAGATACGCAGTATTTT. Its protein product is CASSLEGDRGDTQYF. Looking up the rest from reference TRBV7-3 and TRBJ2-3 gives the full variable domain: GAGVSQTPSNKVTEKGKYVELRCDPISGHTALYWYRQSLGQGPEFLIYFQGTGAADDSGLPNDRFFAVRPEGSVSTLKIQRTERGDSAVYLCASSLEGDRGDTQYFGPGTRLTVL.

The CDR3 DNA reads as TGTGCCAGCAGCTGGGGAGGACTAGCGGGAACCTTGGGGGCCAAAAACATTCAGTACTTC. It yields the protein CASSWGGLAGTLGAKNIQYF. The chain recombines TRBV5-5 with TRBJ2-4; 12 bases align to TRBD2. The CDR3 totals 20 residues. In germline, CDR1 is SGHKS, CDR2 YYEKEE (reference sequence). The V and J ends lost 3 bases and 1 base, in that order; junction bases with no gene match: 14.

This clonotype has just a few counts. A much larger clone differs by one base, so this may be a read error. The V and J genes are TRBV5-1 and TRBJ2-5; D is ambiguous. The CDR3 length is 12 residues. The germline V and J ends were trimmed by 4 bases and 11 bases, with 15 bases remaining between them. Germline V gene lookup returns CDR1 SGHRS and CDR2 YFSETQ. CDR3 protein: CASSRDTNEQYF. CDR3 bases: TGCGCCAGCAGCAGGGATACAAATGAGCAGTACTTC.

The chain has TRBV6-2 or TRBV6-3 and TRBJ2-3; 11 bases line up with TRBD2. This CDR3 has 18 amino acids. Germline V lookup: CDR1 MNHEY, CDR2 SVGEGT. The V segment lost 5 bases and the J segment 0 bases; nucleotides outside the gene matches: 10. CDR3 amino acids: CASSGAPGLAASTDTQYF. The CDR3 nucleotides read TGTGCCAGCAGTGGCGCACCGGGACTAGCGGCTAGCACAGATACGCAGTATTTT.